The clone carrying this TCR beta chain showed up just a few times. Antigen specificity is unknown. This entry is derived from a study of cytomegalovirus exposure and HLA in healthy donors. The study, taken as a whole, reports: Of the V segments, some could not be distinguished, including TRBV6-2 and TRBV6-3, and were excluded. Reports indicate that TCR beta sequences accurately predicted the HLA-A and HLA-B alleles of most subjects.

The donors were healthy bone marrow donors. Vbeta (60) and Jbeta (13) primers were used in the PCR. Assay: immunoSEQ multiplex PCR; the TCRdb copy retains only in-frame clones and omits some. Of around 200,000 clones listed, approximately 59% were seen once; the top ten hold 2.5% to 3%. This CDR3 has 15 amino acids. V lost 2 bases to trimming and J lost 4 bases; unmatched junction nucleotides: 0. Germline values: CDR1 MRHNA, CDR2 SNTAGT. The specimen was PBMCs. The chain links TRBV6-4 to TRBJ2-3; 13 bases line up with TRBD2. The source is a middle-aged man in good health and CMV-seronegative. CDR3 bases: TGTGCCAGCAGTGACGGGACTAGCGGGGCAGATACGCAGTATTTT. Protein product: CASSDGTSGADTQYF.